This TCR beta chain was found in a study of control samples from healthy donors and cancer patients. Sequencing was performed with immunoSEQ multiplex PCR; in TCRdb, only in-frame clones are kept and a portion is missing. The sample contains about 140,000 clones, 75% to 95% of which appear only once. V dropped 2 bases and J dropped 4; count of bases not matched to a gene: 16. The CDR3 is 19 amino acids. CDR1 KGHSH and CDR2 LQKENI come from the germline V gene. The chain recombines TRBV18 with TRBJ1-3, with 8 bases aligning to TRBD1. This receptor was obtained from a man younger than 30 in good health. The sample was blood. The CDR3 region is CASSPAGQGAILWGNTIYF. Here the CDR3 DNA reads TGTGCCAGCTCACCAGCCGGACAGGGCGCTATACTCTGGGGAAACACCATATATTTT.